The 28 T cell receptor beta chains below were found in one sample sequenced in a study of T cell responses to AZD1222 COVID-19 vaccine. TCRdb's copy holds only in-frame clones and misses some; the assay was immunoSEQ multiplex PCR. The sample includes around 200,000 clones, 88% seen only once; the top ten take roughly 7.7%. The sequencing here drew on peripheral blood, taken on day 0 of AZD1222 vaccination. The receptors were sampled from an adult in good health.

This rearrangement joins TRBV12-5 to TRBJ1-3; possibly TRBD1 for D (5 bases). The CDR3 runs 12 residues. Germline-derived CDR1 and CDR2 are LGHNT and FRNRAP. In DNA, the CDR3 is TGTGCCCGGGGGAGCTCTGGAAACACCATATATTTT. This codes for CARGSSGNTIYF.

V gene TRBV28 combines with J gene TRBJ1-2; D is ambiguous. The V gene lost 6 bases and the J gene lost 4 bases, with 12 bases spanning the gap. The CDR3 has 13 amino acids. Germline V gene data show CDR1 as MDHEN and CDR2 as SYDVKM. The CDR3 nucleotides are TGTGCCAGCAGCAAAACCGGACCCTATGGCTACACCTTC. Amino acid sequence: CASSKTGPYGYTF.

The chain recombines TRBV3-1 (or the pseudogene TRBV3-2) with TRBJ1-1; no firm D call. The CDR3 consists of 14 residues. V lost 4 bases and J 5 bases, leaving 14 bases between the germline ends. Germline CDR1 LGHDT, CDR2 YNNKEL (reference sequence). The CDR3 here is CASSRREMGTEAFF. The CDR3 nucleotides read TGTGCCAGCAGCCGAAGGGAAATGGGAACTGAAGCTTTCTTT.

The genes are TRBV5-1 and TRBJ1-5; TRBD1 agrees at 7 bases. Germline CDR1 reads SGHRS; CDR2 reads YFSETQ. The CDR3 loop spans 16 amino acids. V trimming: 4 bases; J trimming: 0 bases; junction bases outside the gene matches: 7. CDR3 region: CASSPNGQDSNQPQHF. Written as DNA, the CDR3 is TGCGCCAGCAGCCCCAACGGACAGGATAGCAATCAGCCCCAGCATTTT.

The J gene is TRBJ2-1, the V gene TRBV7-9; perhaps D is TRBD1 or TRBD2 (6 bases each). The CDR3 sequence is 16 residues long. The germline V gene has CDR1 SEHNR and CDR2 FQNEAQ (reference sequence). Trimming stripped 2 bases from V and 4 bases from J, with 15 bases between. The CDR3 is CASSLTGLTRYNEQFF. CDR3 nucleotides: TGTGCCAGCAGCTTAACAGGGTTGACTAGGTACAATGAGCAGTTCTTC.

V and J are TRBV11-2 and TRBJ1-1; TRBD1 matches 8 bases. Germline loops: CDR1 SGHAT, CDR2 FQNNGV. Trimming cost V 7 bases and J 4 bases; bases outside gene matches: 14. CDR3 size: 16 residues. The CDR3 spells CASTSRGRTGLTEAFF. CDR3 DNA: TGTGCCAGCACCTCAAGGGGGAGGACAGGGCTCACTGAAGCTTTCTTT.

In its sample, this clone was seen once. The rearrangement joins TRBV11-2 to TRBJ2-7, with 9 bases identical to TRBD1. V lost 3 bases to trimming and J lost 2 bases; unmatched junction nucleotides: 5. The CDR3 is 15 amino acids. Germline loops: CDR1 SGHAT, CDR2 FQNNGV. In DNA form, the CDR3 reads TGTGCCAGCAGCTTTCTCCGGGACAGGGCCTACGAGCAGTACTTC. The encoded protein is CASSFLRDRAYEQYF.

The rearrangement joins TRBV27 to TRBJ2-7; TRBD2 aligns across 15 bases. Germline V gene lookup returns CDR1 MNHEY and CDR2 SMNVEV (reference sequence). Losses at the gene ends were 5 bases for V and 6 bases for J; bases not matched to a gene: 2. The CDR3 sequence is 14 residues long. The CDR3 DNA follows: TGTGCCAGCAGTCGGACTAGCGGGGGGGCCGAGCAGTACTTC. Protein sequence: CASSRTSGGAEQYF.

This chain links TRBV7-2 with TRBJ2-7; either TRBD1 or TRBD2 may supply D (5 bases each). V was trimmed by 6 bases and J by 0 bases, leaving 21 bases between them. CDR1 is SGHTA, CDR2 FQGNSA, per germline. The CDR3 covers 17 residues. The DNA of the CDR3 is TGTGCCAGCAGTCTAGTAGGATCGGGACGATACTCCTACGAGCAGTACTTC. It yields the protein CASSLVGSGRYSYEQYF.

The chain combines TRBV11-2 with TRBJ1-2; weak D call: TRBD1 (5 bases). The CDR3 runs 14 residues. Trimming left V 1 base short and J 7 bases short, with 13 bases between. Germline V gene data show CDR1 as SGHAT and CDR2 as FQNNGV. DNA of the CDR3: TGTGCCAGCAGCTTAGTGGCAGGAAGGGGTGGCTACACCTTC. This codes for CASSLVAGRGGYTF.

J is TRBJ2-1 and V is TRBV12-5, with D perhaps TRBD1 (6 bases). Germline V gene lookup returns CDR1 LGHNT and CDR2 FRNRAP. Trimming cost V 9 bases and J 2 bases, with 26 bases left between them. This CDR3 has 18 amino acids. The CDR3 here is CASSGTLNFGDTYNEQFF. The CDR3 DNA reads as TGTGCTAGCTCCGGGACACTCAATTTCGGCGACACCTACAATGAGCAGTTCTTC.

The rearrangement joins TRBV20-1 to TRBJ1-2; D is perhaps TRBD1 (6 bases). This CDR3 contains 12 residues. The germline gives CDR1 DFQATT, CDR2 SNEGSKA (reference sequence). V was shortened by 3 bases and J by 4 bases, with 9 bases between the two germline ends. The DNA of the CDR3 is TGCAGTGCTAGTGGGACAAGCTATGGCTACACCTTC. This gives the protein CSASGTSYGYTF.

The chain couples TRBV7-8 to TRBJ2-1; D perhaps matches TRBD1 (5 bases). CDR1 is SGHVS, CDR2 FQNEAQ, per germline. V was shortened by 2 bases and J by 6 bases, with 14 bases between the two germline ends. The CDR3 loop spans 15 amino acids. CDR3 DNA: TGTGCCAGCAGCTTAACTTTTGGTACAGGCAATGAGCAGTTCTTC. This encodes CASSLTFGTGNEQFF.

The V and J genes are TRBV7-3 and TRBJ2-1; 12 bases fit TRBD2. The CDR3 extends over 15 amino acids. CDR1 SGHTA and CDR2 FQGTGA come from the germline V gene. The V and J ends lost 5 bases and 6 bases, in that order; junction bases with no gene match: 5. This chain's CDR3 is CASSPSGGAGNEQFF. The CDR3 coding sequence is TGTGCCAGCAGCCCTAGCGGGGGGGCGGGCAATGAGCAGTTCTTC. Using reference TRBV7-3 and TRBJ2-1 for the parts outside the CDR3, the full variable domain is GAGVSQTPSNKVTEKGKYVELRCDPISGHTALYWYRQSLGQGPEFLIYFQGTGAADDSGLPNDRFFAVRPEGSVSTLKIQRTERGDSAVYLCASSPSGGAGNEQFFGPGTRLTVL.

V gene TRBV7-9 combines with J gene TRBJ1-6; D not certain. The V gene's germline CDR1 is SEHNR and CDR2 FQNEAQ (reference sequence). V lost 3 bases, J lost 7 bases, and 13 bases lay in between. This CDR3 comprises 15 residues. The CDR3 coding sequence is TGTGCCAGCAGCTTGACCGGAGGTGGGAATTCACCCCTCCACTTT. Translating it yields CASSLTGGGNSPLHF.

The chain is built from TRBV24-1 and TRBJ2-3; TRBD2 aligns across 14 bases. Germline CDR1 and CDR2: KGHDR and SFDVKD. The ends lost 3 bases at V and 3 bases at J; junction bases unmatched: 7. The CDR3 spans 18 residues. This CDR3 reads CATSDPGLAGDGTDTQYF. CDR3 in DNA: TGTGCCACCAGTGATCCGGGACTAGCGGGGGATGGAACAGATACGCAGTATTTT.

This chain links TRBV2 with TRBJ1-5, with a weak D call TRBD1 (5 bases). The CDR3 loop spans 10 amino acids. Trimming shortened V by 6 bases and J by 11 bases, and 8 bases separated the two germline ends. Germline-derived CDR1 and CDR2 are SNHLY and FYNNEI. The DNA of the CDR3 is TGTGCCAGCAGGGGGGAGTCCCAGCATTTT. Translating gives CASRGESQHF. The whole variable domain, remainder taken from reference TRBV2 and TRBJ1-5, is EPEVTQTPSHQVTQMGQEVILRCVPISNHLYFYWYRQILGQKVEFLVSFYNNEISEKSEIFDDQFSVERPDGSNFTLKIRSTKLEDSAMYFCASRGESQHFGDGTRLSIL.

About this clone itself: The sample carries other DNA sequences with the same CDR3. The chain employs TRBV5-5 and TRBJ2-7; unclear D gene. The CDR3 sequence is 11 residues long. V lost 0 bases and J 4 bases, leaving 2 bases between the germline ends. The germline V gene encodes CDR1 SGHKS and CDR2 YYEKEE (reference sequence). The CDR3 loop reads CASSLGYEQYF. As DNA, the CDR3 is TGTGCCAGCAGCTTGGGGTACGAGCAGTACTTC. The variable domain in full, with the rest retrieved from reference TRBV5-5 and TRBJ2-7, is DAGVTQSPTHLIKTRGQQVTLRCSPISGHKSVSWYQQVLGQGPQFIFQYYEKEERGRGNFPDRFSARQFPNYSSELNVNALLLGDSALYLCASSLGYEQYFGPGTRLTVT.

J is TRBJ1-6 and V is TRBV9; 8 nucleotides agree with TRBD1. V gave up 4 bases and J gave up 6 bases; unmatched junction bases: 6. The germline V gene has CDR1 SGDLS and CDR2 YYNGEE. The CDR3 sequence is 15 residues long. CDR3 nucleotides: TGTGCCAGCAGCTCCCGGACAGGGAGTAATTCACCCCTCCACTTT. This encodes CASSSRTGSNSPLHF.

The chain joins TRBV7-9 to TRBJ2-7, with D tentatively TRBD2 (6 bases). CDR1 and CDR2 from the germline V gene are SEHNR and FQNEAQ (reference sequence). Trimming removed 8 bases at V and 5 bases at J, with 22 bases between. The length of the CDR3 is 15 residues. Here the CDR3 reads CASAMNGGPPHEQYF. The CDR3 DNA is TGTGCCAGCGCCATGAATGGAGGGCCTCCCCACGAGCAGTACTTC.

The rearrangement joins TRBV4-2 to TRBJ1-1; the D is unclear. With 3 bases removed from V and 0 bases from J, the gap between germline ends came to 14 bases. CDR1 LGHNA and CDR2 YNFKEQ come from the germline V gene. The CDR3 extends over 16 amino acids. DNA of the CDR3: TGTGCCAGCAGCCAGGAGCGTGGGAACATGAACACTGAAGCTTTCTTT. It translates to CASSQERGNMNTEAFF.

The CDR3 nucleotides are TGTGCCAGCAGTTTAACCGACGGGTATGGCTACACCTTC. Its translation is CASSLTDGYGYTF. The chain uses TRBV28 and TRBJ1-2; D is ambiguous. Germline V gene data show CDR1 as MDHEN and CDR2 as SYDVKM. There are 13 residues in the CDR3. Trimming removed 2 bases from V and 5 bases from J, with 9 bases in between.

This clone was found once. V gene TRBV25-1 combines with J gene TRBJ2-7, with TRBD1 matching over 9 bases. The CDR3 consists of 15 residues. V gave up 5 bases and J gave up 0 bases; unmatched junction bases: 5. CDR1 is MGHDK, CDR2 SYGVNS, per germline. The DNA for the CDR3 is TGTGCCAGCAGTAAACAGGGGGCCGTCTCCTACGAGCAGTACTTC. It specifies CASSKQGAVSYEQYF.

This clone was seen just once. This chain connects TRBV12-3 or TRBV12-4 to TRBJ2-1, with D possibly TRBD2 on 6 matching bases. Trimming left V 0 bases short and J 8 bases short, with 8 bases between. The CDR3 sequence is 13 residues long. The CDR3 DNA reads TGTGCCAGCAGTTTAGCTAGGAGGGATGAGCAGTTCTTC. Its translation: CASSLARRDEQFF.

This clone was counted between two and nine times. The gene calls are TRBV28 and TRBJ1-2, with 10 bases aligning to TRBD1. The CDR3 totals 14 residues. Germline CDR1 is MDHEN and CDR2 is SYDVKM. V lost 5 bases, J lost 10 bases, and 10 bases stayed unmatched. CDR3 nucleotides: TGTGCCAGCAGTGTCCTCCGGGACAGGGGATACTACACCTTC. It encodes CASSVLRDRGYYTF.

The rearrangement links TRBV30 to TRBJ2-5; D remains ambiguous. The V end lost 1 base, the J end lost 5 bases, and 11 bases lay between the germline ends. CDR1 and CDR2 from the germline V gene are GTSNPN and SVGIG (reference sequence). The CDR3 extends over 13 amino acids. CDR3: CAWSDSPVETQYF. CDR3 DNA: TGTGCCTGGAGTGACTCCCCCGTCGAGACCCAGTACTTC. Supplemented by reference TRBV30 and TRBJ2-5, the full variable domain reads SQTIHQWPATLVQPVGSPLSLECTVEGTSNPNLYWYRQAAGRGLQLLFYSVGIGQISSEVPQNLSASRPQDRQFILSSKKLLLSDSGFYLCAWSDSPVETQYFGPGTRLLVL.

The chain couples TRBV28 to TRBJ1-6, with TRBD1 identical over 8 bases. After removal of 1 base from V and 5 bases from J, the junction contained 7 bases not matched to a gene. The CDR3 runs 17 residues. CDR1 and CDR2 (germline): MDHEN, SYDVKM. The CDR3 DNA reads as TGTGCCAGCAGTTTATACGGGACAGGTACTAATAATTCACCCCTCCACTTT. This encodes CASSLYGTGTNNSPLHF. Full variable domain (rest looked up from reference TRBV28 and TRBJ1-6): DVKVTQSSRYLVKRTGEKVFLECVQDMDHENMFWYRQDPGLGLRLIYFSYDVKMKEKGDIPEGYSVSREKKERFSLILESASTNQTSMYLCASSLYGTGTNNSPLHFGNGTRLTVT.

The rearrangement joins TRBV27 to TRBJ1-2, with D maybe TRBD1 (5 bases). The CDR3 covers 15 residues. Germline CDR1 MNHEY, CDR2 SMNVEV (reference sequence). The ends were cut back, 2 bases at V and 3 bases at J, with 13 bases in the middle. CDR3 loop: CASSLSWGGDYGYTF. Written as DNA, the CDR3 is TGTGCCAGCAGTTTAAGTTGGGGAGGGGACTATGGCTACACCTTC.